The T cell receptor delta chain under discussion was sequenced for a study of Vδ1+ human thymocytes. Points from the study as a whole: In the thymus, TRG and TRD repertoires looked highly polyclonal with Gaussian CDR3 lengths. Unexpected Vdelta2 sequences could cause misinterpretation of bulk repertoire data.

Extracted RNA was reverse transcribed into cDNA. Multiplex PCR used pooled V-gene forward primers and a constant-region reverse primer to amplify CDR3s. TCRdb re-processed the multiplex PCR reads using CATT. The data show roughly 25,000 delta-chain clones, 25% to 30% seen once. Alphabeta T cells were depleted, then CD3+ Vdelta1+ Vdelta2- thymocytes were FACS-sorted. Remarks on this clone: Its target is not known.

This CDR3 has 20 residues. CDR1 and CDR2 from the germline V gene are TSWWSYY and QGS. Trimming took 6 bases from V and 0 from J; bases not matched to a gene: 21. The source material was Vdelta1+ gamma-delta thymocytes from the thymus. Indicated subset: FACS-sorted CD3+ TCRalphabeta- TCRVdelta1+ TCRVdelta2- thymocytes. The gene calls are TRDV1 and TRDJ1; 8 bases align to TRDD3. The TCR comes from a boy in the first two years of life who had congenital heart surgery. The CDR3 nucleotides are TGTGCTCTTGGAATTATTCGGTACTGGGGGGAAGAAGGGTACACCGATAAACTCATCTTT. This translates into CALGIIRYWGEEGYTDKLIF.